This T cell receptor beta chain was sequenced for a study of control samples from healthy donors and cancer patients. Trimming shortened V by 0 bases and J by 4 bases, and 19 bases separated the two germline ends. Germline V gene lookup returns CDR1 MNHEY and CDR2 SMNVEV (reference sequence). This CDR3 spans 17 amino acids. This table comes from immunoSEQ multiplex PCR, and its TCRdb copy is limited to in-frame clones, with some not included. The table has 100,000 to 150,000 clones, roughly 91% seen once. The chain carries TRBV27 and TRBJ2-7, with a possible D match to TRBD2 (6 bases). This receptor was obtained from a man aged 45 to 65 with head and neck cancer. Sequencing was done on a sample of PBMCs. The CDR3 sequence is CASSLSVRGAPGYEQYF. The CDR3 nucleotides are TGTGCCAGCAGTTTATCGGTTCGCGGGGCCCCCGGATACGAGCAGTACTTC.